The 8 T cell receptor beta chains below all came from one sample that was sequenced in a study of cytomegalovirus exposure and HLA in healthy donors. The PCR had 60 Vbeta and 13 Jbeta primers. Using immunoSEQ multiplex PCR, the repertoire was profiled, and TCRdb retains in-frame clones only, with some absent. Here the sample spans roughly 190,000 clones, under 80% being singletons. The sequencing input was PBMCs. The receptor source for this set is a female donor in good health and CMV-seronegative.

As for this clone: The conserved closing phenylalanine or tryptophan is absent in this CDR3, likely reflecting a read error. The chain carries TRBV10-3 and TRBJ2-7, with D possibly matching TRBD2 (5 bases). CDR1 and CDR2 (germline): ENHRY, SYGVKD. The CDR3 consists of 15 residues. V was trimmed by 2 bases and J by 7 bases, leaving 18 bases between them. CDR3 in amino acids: CAISEVLANTWEQYL. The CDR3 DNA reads TGTGCCATCAGTGAGGTGCTAGCTAATACGTGGGAGCAGTACCTC.

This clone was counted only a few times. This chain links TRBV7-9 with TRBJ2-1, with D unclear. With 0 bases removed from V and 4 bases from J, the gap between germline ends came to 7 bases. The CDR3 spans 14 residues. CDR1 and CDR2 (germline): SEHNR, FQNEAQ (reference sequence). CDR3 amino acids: CASSLAAVYNEQFF. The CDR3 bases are TGTGCCAGCAGCTTAGCGGCAGTATACAATGAGCAGTTCTTC. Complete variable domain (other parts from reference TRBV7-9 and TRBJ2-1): DTGVSQNPRHKITKRGQNVTFRCDPISEHNRLYWYRQTLGQGPEFLTYFQNEAQLEKSRLLSDRFSAERPKGSFSTLEIQRTEQGDSAMYLCASSLAAVYNEQFFGPGTRLTVL.

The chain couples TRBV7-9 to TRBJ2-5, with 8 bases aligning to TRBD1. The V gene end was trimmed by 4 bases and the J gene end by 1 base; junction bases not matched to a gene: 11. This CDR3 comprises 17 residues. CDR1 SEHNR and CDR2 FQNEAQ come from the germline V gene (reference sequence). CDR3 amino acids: CASSSSPRQGRQETQYF. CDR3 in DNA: TGTGCCAGCAGCTCCTCCCCCCGACAGGGGCGCCAAGAGACCCAGTACTTC. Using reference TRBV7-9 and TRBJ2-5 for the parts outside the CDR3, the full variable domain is DTGVSQNPRHKITKRGQNVTFRCDPISEHNRLYWYRQTLGQGPEFLTYFQNEAQLEKSRLLSDRFSAERPKGSFSTLEIQRTEQGDSAMYLCASSSSPRQGRQETQYFGPGTRLLVL.

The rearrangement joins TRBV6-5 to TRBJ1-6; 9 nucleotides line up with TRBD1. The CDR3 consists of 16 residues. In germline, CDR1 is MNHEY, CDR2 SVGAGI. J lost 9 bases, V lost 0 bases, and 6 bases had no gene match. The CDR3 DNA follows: TGTGCCAGCAGTTACTCGTACAGGGGGCAAGGTTCACCCCTCCACTTT. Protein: CASSYSYRGQGSPLHF.

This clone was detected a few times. In DNA, the CDR3 is TGTGCCAGCAGTTTGGGACAGGCGTTTTACACCGGGGAGCTGTTTTTT. Protein sequence: CASSLGQAFYTGELFF. The chain carries TRBV2 and TRBJ2-2; 8 bases fit TRBD1. The CDR3 is 16 residues long. With V trimmed by 5 bases and J by 3 bases, 8 bases remained unmatched. In germline, CDR1 is SNHLY, CDR2 FYNNEI.

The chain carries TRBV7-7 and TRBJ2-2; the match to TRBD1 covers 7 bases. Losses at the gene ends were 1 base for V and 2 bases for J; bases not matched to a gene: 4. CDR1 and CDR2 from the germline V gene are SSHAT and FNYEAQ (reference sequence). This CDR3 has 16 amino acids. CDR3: CASSLVAGGNTGELFF. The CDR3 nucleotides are TGTGCCAGCAGCTTAGTCGCAGGGGGAAACACCGGGGAGCTGTTTTTT.

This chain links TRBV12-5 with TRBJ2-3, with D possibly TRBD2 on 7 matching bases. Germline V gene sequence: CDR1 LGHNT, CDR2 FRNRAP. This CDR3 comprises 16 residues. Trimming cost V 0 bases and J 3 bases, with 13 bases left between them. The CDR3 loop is CASGLVNGGLTDTQYF. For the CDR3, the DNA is TGTGCTAGTGGTTTGGTAAACGGGGGGCTAACAGATACGCAGTATTTT.

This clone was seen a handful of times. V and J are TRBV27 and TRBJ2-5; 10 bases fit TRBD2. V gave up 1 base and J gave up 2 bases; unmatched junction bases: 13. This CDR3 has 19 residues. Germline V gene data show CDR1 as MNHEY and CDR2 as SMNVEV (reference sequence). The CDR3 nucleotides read TGTGCCAGCAGTTTATACCCCAGCGGGGGGGCGGGGGGGCAAGAGACCCAGTACTTC. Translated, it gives CASSLYPSGGAGGQETQYF.